This is a list of T cell receptor beta chains from one sample in a study of blood T cell repertoires in COVID-19. Repertoires were generated with immunoSEQ multiplex PCR, while TCRdb's copy carries only in-frame clones and drops some. The data hold approximately 280,000 clones, with 70% to 90% observed a single time. Sequencing input: peripheral blood. The receptors here all came from a man between 18 and 29 years old with active or convalescent COVID-19. The CDR3 runs from the conserved cysteine through the conserved F or W. A D gene is named only where the DNA matches it firmly. A clone size is listed for some rows: how often the clone was seen (once, few, many), or a class if it is expanded.

cdr3_aa cdr3_nt v_call clone_size j_call cdr3_length d_call
CASSLGSQETQYF TGTGCCAGCAGTTTGGGCAGCCAAGAGACCCAGTACTTC TRBV27 NA TRBJ2-5 13 NA
CASSATSGNEQFF TGCGCCAGCAGCGCGACTAGTGGCAATGAGCAGTTCTTC TRBV5-1 few TRBJ2-1 13 NA
CSAGEGRSSYNSPLHF TGCAGTGCTGGTGAGGGGAGAAGCTCCTATAATTCACCCCTCCACTTT TRBV20-1 once TRBJ1-6 16 NA
CASSPSRRFQETQYF TGTGCCAGCAGCCCCTCGCGGCGGTTCCAAGAGACCCAGTACTTC TRBV14 NA TRBJ2-5 15 NA
CASSPPGGGRLYEQYF TGCGCCAGCAGCCCCCCCGGCGGGGGGCGCCTCTACGAGCAGTACTTC TRBV4-1 NA TRBJ2-7 16 TRBD2
CASSEVGGNNQPQHF TGTGCCAGCAGTGAAGTAGGGGGCAACAATCAGCCCCAGCATTTT TRBV6-1 NA TRBJ1-5 15 TRBD1
CASSEGGGQYTQYF TGTGCCAGCAGTGAAGGGGGGGGCCAATATACGCAGTATTTT TRBV2 NA TRBJ2-3 14 NA
CASSLGLGGEQYF TGTGCCAGCAGCTTAGGGTTAGGGGGCGAGCAGTACTTC TRBV11-2 NA TRBJ2-7 13 NA
CASNRGPNTEAFF TGCGCCAGCAACAGGGGGCCGAACACTGAAGCTTTCTTT TRBV4-1 NA TRBJ1-1 13 TRBD1
CASSRTPGEKLFF TGTGCCAGCAGTCGGACACCGGGTGAAAAACTGTTTTTT TRBV7-2 NA TRBJ1-4 13 NA
CASSSGLAGEQYF TGCGCCAGCAGTTCTGGACTAGCCGGCGAGCAGTACTTC TRBV5-1 NA TRBJ2-7 13 TRBD2
CASILGDFLGDTQYF TGTGCCAGCATCCTGGGGGACTTCCTCGGTGATACGCAGTATTTT TRBV2 NA TRBJ2-3 15 NA
CASSQIQPGLAETDTQYF TGTGCCAGCAGCCAGATACAACCGGGACTAGCGGAAACAGATACGCAGTATTTT TRBV3-1/TRBV3-2 NA TRBJ2-3 18 TRBD2
CAISETGVGEKLFF TGTGCCATCAGCGAGACAGGGGTCGGAGAAAAACTGTTTTTT TRBV10-3 NA TRBJ1-4 14 TRBD1
CASSPGQLARLYGYTF TGTGCCAGCAGCCCAGGACAGCTCGCAAGACTCTATGGCTACACCTTC TRBV13 NA TRBJ1-2 16 NA
CASRTGLSYGYTF TGTGCCAGCAGGACCGGGTTATCATACGGCTACACCTTC TRBV2 NA TRBJ1-2 13 NA
CASSGTGFTGELFF TGCGCCAGCAGCGGGACAGGGTTCACCGGGGAGCTGTTTTTT TRBV5-1 once TRBJ2-2 14 TRBD1
CATSRDSGHDTKNIQYF TGTGCCACCAGCAGAGATTCGGGACACGATACCAAAAACATTCAGTACTTC TRBV15 NA TRBJ2-4 17 NA
CASSLVGLAALETQYF TGTGCCAGCAGCTTAGTGGGACTAGCGGCCTTAGAGACCCAGTACTTC TRBV7-6 NA TRBJ2-5 16 TRBD2
CSVRLNSPLHF TGCAGCGTACGACTTAATTCACCCCTCCACTTT TRBV29-1 NA TRBJ1-6 11 NA
CASSGGSSYNEQFF TGTGCCAGCTCGGGCGGGAGCTCCTACAATGAGCAGTTCTTC TRBV11-3 NA TRBJ2-1 14 TRBD2
CASRQDNYGYTF TGTGCCAGCAGACAAGATAACTATGGCTACACCTTC TRBV27 NA TRBJ1-2 12 NA
CASSAGQVPDQPQHF TGTGCCAGCAGTGCGGGACAGGTGCCCGATCAGCCCCAGCATTTT TRBV6-6 NA TRBJ1-5 15 TRBD1
CASSSVAGAVSYEQYF TGTGCCAGCAGTTCGGTAGCGGGGGCTGTCTCCTACGAGCAGTACTTC TRBV5-8 NA TRBJ2-7 16 TRBD2
CASSVETRIHNEQFF TGTGCCAGCAGCGTAGAGACTAGGATCCACAATGAGCAGTTCTTC TRBV9 NA TRBJ2-1 15 NA
CASSDGRFCVCQADSNQPQHF TGTGCCAGCAGTGATGGCCGATTTTGTGTGTGCCAGGCCGATAGCAATCAGCCCCAGCATTTT TRBV21-1 NA TRBJ1-5 21 NA
CASSAGLAGGDTQYF TGTGCCAGCAGCGCCGGACTAGCGGGAGGGGATACGCAGTATTTT TRBV5-6 NA TRBJ2-3 15 TRBD2
CASSLRPGVDYEQYF TGTGCCAGCAGCTTACGGCCGGGGGTAGACTACGAGCAGTACTTC TRBV7-9 NA TRBJ2-7 15 NA
CASSIGRSGDYEQYF TGTGCCAGTAGTATAGGCAGATCGGGGGACTACGAGCAGTACTTC TRBV19 NA TRBJ2-7 15 NA
CASSLGLFSSYNEQFF TGCGCCAGCAGCTTGGGACTGTTTTCGTCCTACAATGAGCAGTTCTTC TRBV5-1 once TRBJ2-1 16 NA
CASSQNRGGGGNTIYF TGTGCCAGCAGCCAGAACAGGGGAGGAGGTGGAAACACCATATATTTT TRBV3-1/TRBV3-2 many TRBJ1-3 16 TRBD1
CASSLSSYNEQFF TGTGCCAGCAGTTTATCCTCTTACAATGAGCAGTTCTTC TRBV12-3/TRBV12-4 NA TRBJ2-1 13 NA
CASSYAGGASSYNEQFF TGTGCCAGCAGTTACGCGGGGGGGGCTAGCTCCTACAATGAGCAGTTCTTC TRBV6-2/TRBV6-3 NA TRBJ2-1 17 TRBD2
CSASDNSEAFF TGCAGTGCTAGTGATAACTCAGAAGCTTTCTTT TRBV20-1 NA TRBJ1-1 11 NA
CASSQDFGQSHQPQHF TGCGCCAGCAGCCAAGATTTTGGACAGTCTCATCAGCCCCAGCATTTT TRBV4-1 NA TRBJ1-5 16 NA
CASRIRSAGNYNEQFF TGTGCCAGCAGGATACGTAGCGCTGGAAACTACAATGAGCAGTTCTTC TRBV2 NA TRBJ2-1 16 NA
CASSYRAAGRETQYF TGTGCCAGCTCATATAGAGCGGCAGGCAGAGAGACCCAGTACTTC TRBV18 NA TRBJ2-5 15 NA
CASISAEGADTEAFF TGTGCCAGCATATCAGCAGAGGGGGCGGACACTGAAGCTTTCTTT TRBV6-6 few TRBJ1-1 15 TRBD1
CASSPGGSYNEQFF TGTGCCAGCAGTCCCGGGGGCTCCTACAATGAGCAGTTCTTC TRBV6-5 NA TRBJ2-1 14 NA
CASEQGWNTGELFF TGTGCCAGCGAACAGGGGTGGAACACCGGGGAGCTGTTTTTT TRBV2 NA TRBJ2-2 14 TRBD1
CASSEALGNEQFF TGCGCCAGCAGTGAGGCCCTCGGCAATGAGCAGTTCTTC TRBV10-1 once TRBJ2-1 13 NA
CASSAGQGTSGNTIYF TGTGCCAGCAGCGCCGGACAGGGGACCTCTGGAAACACCATATATTTT TRBV7-6 few TRBJ1-3 16 TRBD1
CASSPSGTGELFF TGTGCCAGCAGCCCTTCAGGGACCGGGGAGCTGTTTTTT TRBV5-6 NA TRBJ2-2 13 NA
CAISDSDTQYF TGTGCCATCAGTGACTCAGATACGCAGTATTTT TRBV10-3 NA TRBJ2-3 11 NA
CASSQVPGLRNSPLHF TGTGCCAGCAGCCAAGTACCCGGTTTAAGAAATTCACCCCTCCACTTT TRBV14 NA TRBJ1-6 16 NA
CARGQGAGEQYF TGTGCCAGGGGACAGGGGGCAGGCGAGCAGTACTTC TRBV2 NA TRBJ2-7 12 TRBD1
CASSWTPGTGDSEAFF TGTGCCAGCAGCTGGACTCCCGGGACAGGGGACTCTGAAGCTTTCTTT TRBV11-2 NA TRBJ1-1 16 TRBD1
CAISGGTGDGNTEAFF TGTGCCATCAGTGGAGGGACAGGGGACGGGAACACTGAAGCTTTCTTT TRBV10-3 once TRBJ1-1 16 TRBD1
CASSYETGGADTEAFF TGTGCCAGCAGTTACGAAACAGGGGGAGCAGATACTGAAGCTTTCTTT TRBV6-2/TRBV6-3 once TRBJ1-1 16 TRBD1
CASSQEGARNGELFF TGCGCCAGCAGCCAAGAGGGGGCGCGGAACGGGGAGCTGTTTTTT TRBV4-1 NA TRBJ2-2 15 NA
CASSVVAAGELFF TGTGCCAGCAGCGTAGTAGCGGCCGGGGAGCTGTTTTTT TRBV9 NA TRBJ2-2 13 NA